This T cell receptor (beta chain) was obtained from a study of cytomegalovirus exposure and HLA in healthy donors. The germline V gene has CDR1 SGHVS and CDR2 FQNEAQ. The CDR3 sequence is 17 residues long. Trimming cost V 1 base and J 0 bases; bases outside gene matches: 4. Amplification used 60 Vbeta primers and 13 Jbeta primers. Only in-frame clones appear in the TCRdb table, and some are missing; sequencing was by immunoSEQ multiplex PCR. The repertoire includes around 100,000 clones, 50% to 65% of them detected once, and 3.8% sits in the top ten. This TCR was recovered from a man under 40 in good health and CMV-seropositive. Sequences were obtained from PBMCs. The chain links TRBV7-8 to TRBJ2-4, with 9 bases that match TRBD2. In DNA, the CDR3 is TGTGCCAGCAGCTTAGGTATTAGCGGGGGAGCCAAAAACATTCAGTACTTC. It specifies CASSLGISGGAKNIQYF.